The 24 T cell receptor beta chains below all came from one sample that was sequenced in a study of T cell changes during pregnancy in multiple sclerosis. Measured with immunoSEQ multiplex PCR; TCRdb has only the in-frame clones, and not every one. The sample records more than 25,000 clones, around 89% being singletons. The specimen comprised CD8+ T cells from peripheral blood mononuclear cells, sampled in the third trimester of pregnancy. These receptors all come from a female donor with multiple sclerosis, enrolled in a pregnancy study.

The chain couples TRBV5-1 to TRBJ2-3, with 7 bases aligning to TRBD1. V dropped 8 bases and J dropped 0; count of bases not matched to a gene: 3. The germline CDR1 and CDR2 sequences are SGHRS and YFSETQ. This CDR3 region has 13 residues. CDR3 sequence: CARKTGSTDTQYF. CDR3 bases: TGCGCCAGGAAGACAGGGAGCACAGATACGCAGTATTTT.

This chain joins TRBV6-6 and TRBJ2-5; a possible D gene is TRBD2 (5 bases). Germline V gives CDR1 MNHNY, CDR2 SVGAGI (reference sequence). The CDR3 consists of 16 residues. The ends were cut back, 2 bases at V and 1 base at J, with 14 bases in the middle. The chain's CDR3 is CASSYLRILAQETQYF. CDR3 bases: TGTGCCAGCAGTTACCTCAGAATTCTAGCCCAAGAGACCCAGTACTTC.

V is TRBV27 and J is TRBJ1-5, with 7 positions matching TRBD1. The CDR3 consists of 14 residues. V trimming: 6 bases; J trimming: 6 bases; junction bases outside the gene matches: 8. CDR1 and CDR2 from the germline V gene are MNHEY and SMNVEV (reference sequence). The CDR3 spells CASRLTGVAQPQHF. The CDR3 DNA sequence: TGTGCCAGCAGGCTAACAGGGGTTGCTCAGCCCCAGCATTTT.

This chain joins TRBV7-8 and TRBJ1-1, with 8 bases that match TRBD1. The CDR3 consists of 15 residues. The J segment lost 1 base and the V segment lost 3 bases, leaving 4 bases of the junction unmatched. The V gene's germline CDR1 is SGHVS and CDR2 FQNEAQ. The CDR3 DNA sequence: TGTGCCAGCAGCTTTAGGGGACAGGCGAACACTGAAGCTTTCTTT. It encodes CASSFRGQANTEAFF.

The chain links TRBV4-1 to TRBJ2-1, with no clear D. Germline V CDR1 and CDR2: MGHRA, YSYEKL. CDR3 length: 13 amino acids. Between the trimmed V and J ends, which lost 2 bases and 8 bases, there was a span of 10 bases. CDR3: CASSQFYNDEQFF. DNA of the CDR3: TGCGCCAGCAGCCAATTTTACAACGATGAGCAGTTCTTC.

The V call is TRBV11-2, the J call TRBJ2-7; 7 bases align to TRBD1. V gave up 2 bases and J gave up 3 bases; unmatched junction bases: 7. Germline V CDR1 and CDR2: SGHAT, FQNNGV. This CDR3 contains 15 residues. CDR3 region: CASSLRQGPYYEQYF. The CDR3 DNA sequence: TGTGCCAGCAGCTTACGACAGGGACCTTACTACGAGCAGTACTTC.

Here the CDR3 DNA reads TGCGCCAGCAGCCCTGGGACAGCGGACGGGTACGAGCAGTACTTC. Translating gives CASSPGTADGYEQYF. The V and J genes are TRBV5-1 and TRBJ2-7; TRBD1 agrees at 7 bases. CDR1 is SGHRS, CDR2 YFSETQ, per germline. This CDR3 region has 15 residues. J lost 4 bases, V lost 4 bases, and 11 bases had no gene match.

This clone is medium-sized by share. The genes are TRBV19 and TRBJ1-5; TRBD1 is a possible D gene (5 bases). The CDR3 is 12 residues long. Between the trimmed V and J ends, which lost 6 bases and 4 bases, there was a span of 7 bases. Germline CDR1 is LNHDA and CDR2 is SQIVND (reference sequence). CDR3 region: CASRGGNQPQHF. In DNA, the CDR3 is TGTGCCAGTAGGGGGGGGAATCAGCCCCAGCATTTT.

The V call is TRBV27, the J call TRBJ2-1, with 7 nucleotides matching TRBD1. Germline-derived CDR1 and CDR2 are MNHEY and SMNVEV (reference sequence). CDR3 size: 15 residues. Trimming took 3 bases from V and 5 from J; bases not matched to a gene: 7. The DNA of the CDR3 is TGTGCCAGCAGTTTCCGGGACAGACCTAACAATGAGCAGTTCTTC. Residues: CASSFRDRPNNEQFF.

The gene calls are TRBV5-8 and TRBJ2-5; D call uncertain. Germline CDR1 SGHTS, CDR2 YDEGEE. V was clipped by 0 bases and J by 2 bases, with 11 bases between them. The CDR3 runs 15 residues. This chain's CDR3 is CASSLGGSSQETQYF. The CDR3 nucleotides are TGTGCCAGCAGCTTGGGCGGATCTTCGCAAGAGACCCAGTACTTC.

The chain employs TRBV19 and TRBJ1-5; a possible D gene is TRBD1 (6 bases). This CDR3 contains 15 residues. The V and J ends lost 6 bases and 4 bases respectively, with 16 bases between them. Germline loops: CDR1 LNHDA, CDR2 SQIVND (reference sequence). The CDR3 DNA follows: TGTGCCAGTAGCGGGGGGGCACCGAGAAATCAGCCCCAGCATTTT. This encodes CASSGGAPRNQPQHF.

The V call is TRBV6-1, the J call TRBJ1-1; D perhaps matches TRBD1 (5 bases). Deletions cut 1 base from V and 1 base from J, with 13 bases between. The V gene's germline CDR1 is MNHNS and CDR2 SASEGT. This CDR3 contains 16 residues. DNA for the CDR3: TGTGCCAGCAGTGAAGGGTTGGGGCAGGGGAACACTGAAGCTTTCTTT. Protein sequence: CASSEGLGQGNTEAFF.

The chain has TRBV27 and TRBJ2-6; perhaps TRBD1 as D (6 bases). The CDR3 extends over 16 amino acids. Germline CDR1 is MNHEY and CDR2 is SMNVEV (reference sequence). Trimming pared 5 bases from V and 1 base from J, leaving 12 bases between. CDR3 amino acids: CASSHQGFSGANVLTF. CDR3 bases: TGTGCCAGCAGTCATCAGGGGTTTTCTGGGGCCAACGTCCTGACTTTC. Variable domain in full (rest from reference TRBV27 and TRBJ2-6): EAQVTQNPRYLITVTGKKLTVTCSQNMNHEYMSWYRQDPGLGLRQIYYSMNVEVTDKGDVPEGYKVSRKEKRNFPLILESPSPNQTSLYFCASSHQGFSGANVLTFGAGSRLTVL.

The V gene is TRBV18, the J gene TRBJ2-7, with 9 bases matching TRBD2. Trimming removed 5 bases from V and 4 bases from J; junction bases left unmatched: 9. The CDR3 covers 15 residues. Germline loops: CDR1 KGHSH, CDR2 LQKENI. This CDR3 reads CASSDQGLATYEQYF. CDR3 coding DNA: TGTGCCAGCTCAGACCAGGGACTAGCTACGTACGAGCAGTACTTC.

This chain connects TRBV2 to TRBJ1-5; no clear D. This CDR3 spans 15 amino acids. V lost 2 bases and J lost 1, with 9 bases in between. Germline V gene lookup returns CDR1 SNHLY and CDR2 FYNNEI. The CDR3 nucleotides read TGTGCCAGCAGTGAATTGACCGGGAGCAATCAGCCCCAGCATTTT. The encoded protein is CASSELTGSNQPQHF.

CDR3 coding DNA: TGCGCCAGCAGTTATGACAGGTACAATGAGCAGTTCTTC. Encoded protein: CASSYDRYNEQFF. This chain uses TRBV4-1 with TRBJ2-1; tentative D call: TRBD1 (6 bases). Trimming left V 6 bases short and J 4 bases short, with 10 bases between. The CDR3 has 13 amino acids. Germline CDR1 is MGHRA and CDR2 is YSYEKL.

The sample holds a few counts of this clone. CDR3: CASSSETGNRNTEAFF. CDR3 bases: TGTGCCAGCAGCTCGGAGACAGGGAACCGGAACACTGAAGCTTTCTTT. V and J are TRBV7-9 and TRBJ1-1; 7 nucleotides match TRBD1. The germline gives CDR1 SEHNR, CDR2 FQNEAQ (reference sequence). The V gene end was trimmed by 4 bases and the J gene end by 1 base; junction bases not matched to a gene: 9. This CDR3 spans 16 amino acids.

This chain uses TRBV4-2 with TRBJ2-1; 13 bases align to TRBD2. This CDR3 is built from 18 residues. CDR1 and CDR2 from the germline V gene are LGHNA and YNFKEQ. The junction had 11 bases not matched to a gene; V was cut back by 4 bases and J by 5 bases. CDR3 in DNA: TGTGCCAGCAGCCCAAGGACGCGACTAGCGGGAGGAAACAATGAGCAGTTCTTC. Translated: CASSPRTRLAGGNNEQFF.

V is TRBV5-1 and J is TRBJ2-3, with D possibly being TRBD2 (7 bases). Trimming left V 0 bases short and J 0 bases short, with 11 bases between. CDR1 is SGHRS, CDR2 YFSETQ, per germline. The CDR3 extends over 16 amino acids. The CDR3 DNA is TGCGCCAGCAGCTTGGTAGGGGGGGGTAGCACAGATACGCAGTATTTT. As protein: CASSLVGGGSTDTQYF.

This sequence joins TRBV7-2 and TRBJ1-6, with 7 bases matching TRBD1. CDR1 and CDR2 from the germline V gene are SGHTA and FQGNSA. J was trimmed by 10 bases and V by 5 bases; bases with no gene match: 11. The CDR3 covers 15 residues. CDR3 sequence reads: CASSPRPAGGSPLHF. CDR3 coding DNA: TGTGCCAGCAGCCCCCGCCCCGCAGGGGGATCACCCCTCCACTTT.

The gene calls are TRBV9 and TRBJ2-2; TRBD2 agrees at 14 bases. V trimming: 7 bases; J trimming: 3 bases; junction bases outside the gene matches: 11. There are 18 residues in the CDR3. The germline gives CDR1 SGDLS, CDR2 YYNGEE. The CDR3 loop is CASSTSTSGGAYTGELFF. The CDR3 nucleotides are TGTGCCAGCTCGACTTCGACTAGCGGGGGGGCCTACACCGGGGAGCTGTTTTTT.

This clone showed up just once. CDR3 nucleotides: TGTGCCAGCAGTTTTGAGGGGGCCACTGAAGCTTTCTTT. It translates to CASSFEGATEAFF. This chain links TRBV27 with TRBJ1-1, with 7 nucleotides matching TRBD1. Germline CDR1 is MNHEY and CDR2 is SMNVEV (reference sequence). The CDR3 runs 13 residues. V was clipped by 3 bases and J by 4 bases; unmatched bases: 2.

The V and J genes are TRBV30 and TRBJ2-7; tentative D call: TRBD2 (6 bases). Germline V gene sequence: CDR1 GTSNPN, CDR2 SVGIG (reference sequence). The CDR3 is 13 residues long. V lost 5 bases and J lost 3, with 14 bases in between. For the CDR3, the DNA is TGTGCCTGGGGCGGGACTCAAGACTACGAGCAGTACTTC. It encodes CAWGGTQDYEQYF.

The chain combines TRBV6-1 with TRBJ1-1; 7 bases fit TRBD1. V was clipped by 7 bases and J by 7 bases; unmatched bases: 15. This CDR3 contains 15 residues. The germline CDR1 and CDR2 sequences are MNHNS and SASEGT. This CDR3 is CASKMKGAPASEAFF. Written as DNA, the CDR3 is TGTGCCAGCAAGATGAAGGGGGCCCCGGCAAGTGAAGCTTTCTTT.